The T cell receptor beta chain under discussion was sequenced for a study of response to subunit inactivated influenza vaccine. This clonotype was counted between two and nine times. One entry per CDR3 protein results from TCRdb running MiXCR on the RT-PCR reads. The sample consists of approximately 500,000 distinct CDR3 sequences, around 21% of them appearing once. Germline CDR1 LNHNV, CDR2 YYDKDF (reference sequence). V shed 2 bases and J 3 bases; nucleotides not matched to a gene: 5. This CDR3 has 15 residues. The same data also went into a second study, on T cells expressing NK-cell markers. As that report states: Making the TCR beta cDNA relied on 5'RACE template switching with UMIs. The sorts in several experiments were restricted to alpha-beta TCR T cells by an anti-gamma-delta TCR antibody. The CD3+CD56-NKG2C+ fraction of a handful of donors was also led by these clonotypes. What remained unclear was the HCMV specificity of expanded NKG2C+ T cell clones.

The material sequenced was CD4+ T cells sorted from PBMCs, taken about 11 days after vaccination. The chain has TRBV15 and TRBJ2-7; 9 bases align to TRBD1. This receptor was identified in a man aged 45-65 years who received an inactivated influenza vaccine. CDR3 coding DNA: TGTGCCACCAGCAGAACGGGACAGGGCGACTACGAGCAGTACTTC. It yields the protein CATSRTGQGDYEQYF. The variable domain in full, completed from reference TRBV15 and TRBJ2-7, reads DAMVIQNPRYQVTQFGKPVTLSCSQTLNHNVMYWYQQKSSQAPKLLFHYYDKDFNNEADTPDNFQSRRPNTSFCFLDIRSPGLGDTAMYLCATSRTGQGDYEQYFGPGTRLTVT.